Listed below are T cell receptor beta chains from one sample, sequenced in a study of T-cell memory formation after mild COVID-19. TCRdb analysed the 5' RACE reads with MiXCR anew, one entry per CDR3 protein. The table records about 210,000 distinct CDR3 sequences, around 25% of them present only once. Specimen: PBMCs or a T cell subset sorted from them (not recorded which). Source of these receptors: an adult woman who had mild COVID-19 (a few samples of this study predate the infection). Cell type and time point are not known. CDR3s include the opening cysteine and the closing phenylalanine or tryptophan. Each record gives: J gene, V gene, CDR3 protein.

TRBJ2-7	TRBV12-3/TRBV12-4	CASITGQATYEQYF
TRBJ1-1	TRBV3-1	CASSRAHRNTEAFF
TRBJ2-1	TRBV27	CASSFLPLLANEQFF
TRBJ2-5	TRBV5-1	CASSPTSGGRKETQYF
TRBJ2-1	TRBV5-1	CASSWTGGRSDNEQFF
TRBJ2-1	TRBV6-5	CASSTTGDLYNEQFF
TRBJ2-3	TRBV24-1	CATSDPGQGGNTQYF
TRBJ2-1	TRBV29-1	CSVEVAGDAYNEQFF
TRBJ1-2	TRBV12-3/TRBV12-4	CASSESGRDYGYTF
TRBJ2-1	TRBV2	CASSPTSRSSYNEQFF
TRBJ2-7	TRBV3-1	CASSQEGGLIYEQYF
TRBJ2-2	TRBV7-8	CASRRTVTGELFF
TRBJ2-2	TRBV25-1	CASSASGNTGELFF
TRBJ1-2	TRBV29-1	CSVDRAGAYNYGYTF
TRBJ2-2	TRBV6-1	CASSAPIGLQNTGELFF
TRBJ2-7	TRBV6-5	CASKMGVGGEQYF
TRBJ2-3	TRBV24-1	CATSDPSEGSRGDTQYF
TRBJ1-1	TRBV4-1	CASSQRQRNTEAFF
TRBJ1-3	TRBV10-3	CAIRRSSGNTIYF
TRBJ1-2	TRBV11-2	CASSFGGTGAAGYTF
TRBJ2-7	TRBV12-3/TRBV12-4	CASTSLWSGGEQYF
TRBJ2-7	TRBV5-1	CASSFEAGGTEQYF
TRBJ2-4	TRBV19	CASSSRVRGNIQYF
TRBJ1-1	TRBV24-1	CATSDFGNTEAFF
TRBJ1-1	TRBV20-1	CSARDGGTFEAFF
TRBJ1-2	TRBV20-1	CSASDIPPYGYTF
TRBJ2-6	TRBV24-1	CATSERGQVKGSGANVLTF
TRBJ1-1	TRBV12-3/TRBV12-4	CASSLGVNPAKPNTEAFF
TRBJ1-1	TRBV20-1	CSAREPASEAFF
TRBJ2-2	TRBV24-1	CATSDLSTGPGELFF
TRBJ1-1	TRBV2	CASTQDRVTEAFF
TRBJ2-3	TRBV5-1	CARSLGTLSSTDTQYF
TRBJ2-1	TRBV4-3	CASSPDSSGGYNEQFF
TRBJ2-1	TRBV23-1	CASGTGYSYNEQFF
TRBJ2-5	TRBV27	CASSPRDPGMETQYF
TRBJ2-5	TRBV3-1	CASSGRDYQYQETQYF
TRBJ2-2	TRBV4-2	CASSQEESGELFF
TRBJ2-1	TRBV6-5	CASSADRGVGSEQFF
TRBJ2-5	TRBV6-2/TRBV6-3	CASSYPQETQYF
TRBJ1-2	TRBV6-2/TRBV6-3	CASGAAPTNYGYTF
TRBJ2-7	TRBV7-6	CASSPSGGYEQYF
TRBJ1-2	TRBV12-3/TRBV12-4	CASSVSNYGYTF
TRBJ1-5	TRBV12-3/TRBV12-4	CASSSAGNQPQHF
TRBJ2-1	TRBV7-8	CASSPGLAGGLEQFF
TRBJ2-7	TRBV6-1	CASSGSYARSYEQYF
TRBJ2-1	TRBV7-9	CASSLAASGSHEQFF
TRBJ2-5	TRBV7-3	CASSIGLARQETQYF
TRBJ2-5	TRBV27	CASSQGAGEGWETQYF